The present T cell receptor beta chain was sequenced within a study of cytomegalovirus exposure and HLA in healthy donors. The study's findings and limits: Analyses of presence and absence presupposed an approximately uniform sequencing depth across donors. TCR beta sequences reportedly predicted the HLA-A and HLA-B alleles of most subjects accurately.

V was clipped by 1 base and J by 6 bases, with 16 bases between them. CDR1 SGHTA and CDR2 FQGNSA come from the germline V gene. The CDR3 covers 16 residues. Regarding this clone: Its matching antigen is unknown.

Primers for the PCR totalled 60 Vbeta and 13 Jbeta. Assay: immunoSEQ multiplex PCR; the TCRdb copy retains only in-frame clones and omits some. This repertoire shows about 60,000 clones, about 70% found once; its top ten account for roughly 21%. What was sequenced was PBMCs. The receptor's source is a woman aged 55 to 70 in good health and CMV-seropositive. The V and J genes are TRBV7-2 and TRBJ2-1, with a possible D match to TRBD2 (6 bases). The CDR3 nucleotides are TGTGCCAGCAGCTTAGGGCCGGCGGGAAACGGCAATGAGCAGTTCTTC. Translated: CASSLGPAGNGNEQFF.